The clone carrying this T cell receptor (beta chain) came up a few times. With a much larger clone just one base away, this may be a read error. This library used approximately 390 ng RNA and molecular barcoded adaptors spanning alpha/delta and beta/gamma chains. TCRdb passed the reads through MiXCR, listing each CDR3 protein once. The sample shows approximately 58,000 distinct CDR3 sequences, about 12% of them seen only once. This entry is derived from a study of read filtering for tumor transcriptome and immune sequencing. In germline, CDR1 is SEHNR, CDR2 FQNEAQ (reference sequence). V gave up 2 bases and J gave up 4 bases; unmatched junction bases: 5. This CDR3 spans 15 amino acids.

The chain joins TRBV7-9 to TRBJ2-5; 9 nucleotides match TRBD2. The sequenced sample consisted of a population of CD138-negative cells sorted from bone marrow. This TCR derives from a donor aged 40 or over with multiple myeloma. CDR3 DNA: TGTGCCAGCAGCTTAAATAGCGGGGGACGAGAGACCCAGTACTTC. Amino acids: CASSLNSGGRETQYF. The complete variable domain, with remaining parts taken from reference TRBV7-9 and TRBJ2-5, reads DTGVSQNPRHKITKRGQNVTFRCDPISEHNRLYWYRQTLGQGPEFLTYFQNEAQLEKSRLLSDRFSAERPKGSFSTLEIQRTEQGDSAMYLCASSLNSGGRETQYFGPGTRLLVL.